This is a list of T cell receptor beta chains from one sample in a study of regulatory T cells in long-lasting Graves disease. One entry per CDR3 protein, called by TCRdb with MiXCR from the multiplex PCR reads. The data contain around 500,000 distinct CDR3 sequences, about 20% of them seen just once; the ten biggest clones take up roughly 8%. Here the sequenced sample was peripheral blood mononuclear cells (PBMCs), taken when the disease was refractory, from a patient treated with antithyroid drugs. The receptors were gathered from a female donor with Graves disease. Both conserved end residues are trimmed from each CDR3. Each record gives: V gene, CDR3 protein.

v_gene: TRBV6-1
CDR3aa: ASTSSREAPNQETQY

v_gene: TRBV12-3/TRBV12-4
CDR3aa: ASSLVEGLGNQPQH

v_gene: TRBV10-3
CDR3aa: AIRPLLSSYEQY

v_gene: TRBV6-9
CDR3aa: ASSYLGAPAGELF

v_gene: TRBV7-9
CDR3aa: ASSLEGSEETQY

v_gene: TRBV27
CDR3aa: ASSLLGRSYEQY

v_gene: TRBV19
CDR3aa: ASSMGSSNQPQH

v_gene: TRBV27
CDR3aa: ASSPAGGPDQPQH

v_gene: TRBV6-2/TRBV6-3
CDR3aa: ASSFRGINTGELF

v_gene: TRBV6-1
CDR3aa: ATQTTGLGEQY

v_gene: TRBV6-9
CDR3aa: ASSYDSGASYNEQF

v_gene: TRBV28
CDR3aa: ASNGGLRPYNEQF

v_gene: TRBV3-1
CDR3aa: ASSQDLGAGGAEQY

v_gene: TRBV6-9
CDR3aa: ASSYDTEAF

v_gene: TRBV15
CDR3aa: ATRPDRRNTEAF

v_gene: TRBV12-5
CDR3aa: ASGLDQGASYNEQF

v_gene: TRBV12-3/TRBV12-4
CDR3aa: ASRVGQGSPLH

v_gene: TRBV28
CDR3aa: ASSTPLQGIQPQH

v_gene: TRBV28
CDR3aa: ASSSREGLRNEQY

v_gene: TRBV7-3
CDR3aa: ASSLNPQLAGGSEQF

v_gene: TRBV7-2
CDR3aa: ASSLEHRSSREQY

v_gene: TRBV14
CDR3aa: ASSLRTGTSLLGGDTQY

v_gene: TRBV28
CDR3aa: ASSGGLAGVNEQF

v_gene: TRBV9
CDR3aa: ASSASNYGYT

v_gene: TRBV6-2/TRBV6-3
CDR3aa: ASSYPDTSATSTDTQY

v_gene: TRBV30
CDR3aa: AWSYGVNTEAF

v_gene: TRBV5-1
CDR3aa: ASSLEGTSDTEAF

v_gene: TRBV28
CDR3aa: ASSLGEHSIYSNQPQH

v_gene: TRBV4-3
CDR3aa: ASSQDFQGVPEAF

v_gene: TRBV28
CDR3aa: ASSSTGLPTQETQH

v_gene: TRBV5-4
CDR3aa: ASSADTHSYEQY

v_gene: TRBV7-8
CDR3aa: ASSLGTGRAF

v_gene: TRBV5-1
CDR3aa: ASSHRQVSTDTQY

v_gene: TRBV18
CDR3aa: TSSLPPGGGTEAF

v_gene: TRBV15
CDR3aa: ATSRDRFLYEQY

v_gene: TRBV11-2
CDR3aa: ASSSTDEQY

v_gene: TRBV20-1
CDR3aa: SVKDPLDQPQH

v_gene: TRBV5-1
CDR3aa: ASSYQTSTYEQY

v_gene: TRBV30
CDR3aa: AWRSGQHTEAF

v_gene: TRBV11-2
CDR3aa: ASSFEVGQGYEQY

v_gene: TRBV15
CDR3aa: ATSSLAQVYNNEQF

v_gene: TRBV7-8
CDR3aa: ASSLIIRAETQY

v_gene: TRBV6-1
CDR3aa: ASRIQGNTEAF

v_gene: TRBV27
CDR3aa: ASSPTTGTQETQY

v_gene: TRBV28
CDR3aa: ASVKGGTYYEQY

v_gene: TRBV3-1
CDR3aa: ASSQTPEGQPQH

v_gene: TRBV28
CDR3aa: ASSPSGRHLEKLF

v_gene: TRBV11-2
CDR3aa: ASSRLGKIDGETQY